What follows is one T cell receptor beta chain and its context. The data were obtained in a study of blood T cell repertoires in COVID-19. Study background: Sources were T cells, B-cell-depleted T cells, or PBMCs; the material itself was cDNA or gDNA.

Only in-frame clones appear in the TCRdb table, and some are missing; sequencing was by immunoSEQ multiplex PCR. The data contain some 120,000 clones, approximately 84% of them seen just once; the ten biggest clones take up roughly an eighth. J was trimmed by 2 bases and V by 0 bases; bases with no gene match: 1. In germline, CDR1 is SGHRS, CDR2 YFSETQ. CDR3 length: 14 residues. The chain employs TRBV5-1 and TRBJ2-5, with TRBD1 matching over 7 bases. The sequence derives from a woman aged 30 to 39 who had recovered from COVID-19. Sequencing was done on a sample of peripheral blood. The CDR3 DNA reads as TGCGCCAGCAGCTTGGGGGGACAGCAAGAGACCCAGTACTTC. Amino acid sequence: CASSLGGQQETQYF.